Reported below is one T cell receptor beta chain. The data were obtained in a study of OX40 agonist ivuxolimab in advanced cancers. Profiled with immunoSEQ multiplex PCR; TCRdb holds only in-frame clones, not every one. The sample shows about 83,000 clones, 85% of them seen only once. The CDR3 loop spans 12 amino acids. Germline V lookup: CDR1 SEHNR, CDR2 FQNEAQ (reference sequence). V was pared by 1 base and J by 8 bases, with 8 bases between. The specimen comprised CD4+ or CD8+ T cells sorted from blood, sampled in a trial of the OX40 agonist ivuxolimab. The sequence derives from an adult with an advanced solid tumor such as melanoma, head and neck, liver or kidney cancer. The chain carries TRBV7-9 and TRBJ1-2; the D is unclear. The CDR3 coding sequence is TGTGCCAGCAGCTTAGAATCTAGGGGCTACACCTTC. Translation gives CASSLESRGYTF.